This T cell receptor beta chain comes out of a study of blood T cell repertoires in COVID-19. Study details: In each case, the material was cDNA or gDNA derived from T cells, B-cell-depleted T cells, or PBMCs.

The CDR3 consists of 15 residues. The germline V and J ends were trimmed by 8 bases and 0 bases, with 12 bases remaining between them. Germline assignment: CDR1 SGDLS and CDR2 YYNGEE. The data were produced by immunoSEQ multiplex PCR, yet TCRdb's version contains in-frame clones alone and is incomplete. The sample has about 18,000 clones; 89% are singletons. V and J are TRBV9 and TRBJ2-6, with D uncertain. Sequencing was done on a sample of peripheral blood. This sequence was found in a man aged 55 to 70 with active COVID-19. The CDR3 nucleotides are TGTGCCAGTGCGTCGATGAGCTCTGGGGCCAACGTCCTGACTTTC. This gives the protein CASASMSSGANVLTF.